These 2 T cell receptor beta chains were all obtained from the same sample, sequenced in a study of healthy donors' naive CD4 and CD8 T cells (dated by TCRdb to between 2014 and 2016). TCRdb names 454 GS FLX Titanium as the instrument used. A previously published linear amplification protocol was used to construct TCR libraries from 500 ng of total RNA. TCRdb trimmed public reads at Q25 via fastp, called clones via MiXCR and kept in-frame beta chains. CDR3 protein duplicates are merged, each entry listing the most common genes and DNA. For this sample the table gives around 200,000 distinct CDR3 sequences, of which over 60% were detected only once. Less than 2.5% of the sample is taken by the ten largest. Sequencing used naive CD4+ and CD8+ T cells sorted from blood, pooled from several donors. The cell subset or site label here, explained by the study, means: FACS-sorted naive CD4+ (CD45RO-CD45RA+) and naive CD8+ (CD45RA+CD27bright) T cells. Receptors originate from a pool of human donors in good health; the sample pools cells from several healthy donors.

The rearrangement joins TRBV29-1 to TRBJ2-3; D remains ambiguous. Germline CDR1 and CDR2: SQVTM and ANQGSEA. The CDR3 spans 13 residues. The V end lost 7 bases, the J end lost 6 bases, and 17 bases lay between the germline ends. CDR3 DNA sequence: TGCAGCGCTCGGCCAACCTCCGGGGATACGCAGTATTTT. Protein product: CSARPTSGDTQYF.

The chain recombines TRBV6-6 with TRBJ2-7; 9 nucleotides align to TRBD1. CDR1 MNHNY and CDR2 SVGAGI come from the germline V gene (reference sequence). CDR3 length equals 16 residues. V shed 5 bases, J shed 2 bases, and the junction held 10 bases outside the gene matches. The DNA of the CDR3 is TGTGCCAGCAGTACCTCCGGGACAGGGTTAGCCTACGAGCAGTACTTC. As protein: CASSTSGTGLAYEQYF.